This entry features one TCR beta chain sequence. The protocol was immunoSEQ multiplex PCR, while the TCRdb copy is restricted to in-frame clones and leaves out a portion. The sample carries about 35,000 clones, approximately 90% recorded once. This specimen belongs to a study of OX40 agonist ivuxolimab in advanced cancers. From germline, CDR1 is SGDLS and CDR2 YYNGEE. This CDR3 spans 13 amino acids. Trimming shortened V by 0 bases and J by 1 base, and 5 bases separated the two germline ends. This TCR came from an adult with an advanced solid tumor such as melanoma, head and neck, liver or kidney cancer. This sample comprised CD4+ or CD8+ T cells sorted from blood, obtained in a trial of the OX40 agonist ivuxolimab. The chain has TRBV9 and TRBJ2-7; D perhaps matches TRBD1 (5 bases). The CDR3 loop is CASSVGQSYEQYF. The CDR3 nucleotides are TGTGCCAGCAGCGTAGGACAGTCCTACGAGCAGTACTTC.